The TCR beta chain under discussion was sequenced for a study of spatial heterogeneity in lung cancer. Study-wide background: Fewer alpha-chain than beta-chain sequences were consistently detected. The study's findings and limits: Ubiquitous expanded tumor TCRs were observed in blood more at resection than follow-up.

This clonotype was counted many times. Its antigen is as yet unknown. As for time point: sample taken at primary tumor resection. The input material, whole RNA from tumor, nontumor lung or frozen PBMC, was sequenced unsorted. Every molecule of TCR cDNA had its own unique molecular identifier. Using its own MiXCR run on the 5' RACE reads, TCRdb lists one record per CDR3 protein. Of about 38,000 distinct CDR3 sequences listed, approximately 7.5% are singletons. The origin of this receptor is a male donor with early-stage non-small cell lung cancer. This specimen was PBMCs, taken at surgery.

The CDR3 loop reads CASTPRGNTEAFF. As DNA, the CDR3 is TGTGCCAGCACCCCAAGAGGGAACACTGAAGCTTTCTTT. V usage is TRBV11-3 and J usage is TRBJ1-1; D is unclear. The CDR3 length is 13 residues. Germline V lookup: CDR1 SGHNT, CDR2 YENEEA. Deletions cut 7 bases from V and 1 base from J, with 10 bases between.